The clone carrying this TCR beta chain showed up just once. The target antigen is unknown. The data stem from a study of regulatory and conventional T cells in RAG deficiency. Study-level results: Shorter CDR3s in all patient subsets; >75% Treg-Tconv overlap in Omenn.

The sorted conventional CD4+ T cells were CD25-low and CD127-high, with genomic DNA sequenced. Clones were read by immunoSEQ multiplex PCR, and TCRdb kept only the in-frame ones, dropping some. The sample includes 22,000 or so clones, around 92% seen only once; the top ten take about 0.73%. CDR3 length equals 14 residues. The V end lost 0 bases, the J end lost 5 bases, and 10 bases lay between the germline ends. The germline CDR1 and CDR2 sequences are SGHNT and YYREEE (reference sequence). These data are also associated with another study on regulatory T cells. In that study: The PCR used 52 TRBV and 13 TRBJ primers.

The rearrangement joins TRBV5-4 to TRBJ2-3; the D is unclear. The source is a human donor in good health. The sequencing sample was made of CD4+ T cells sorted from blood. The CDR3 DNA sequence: TGTGCCAGCAGCTTGGCCGGCAGAATAGATACGCAGTATTTT. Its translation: CASSLAGRIDTQYF.